This T cell receptor (beta chain) was retrieved from a study of blood T cell repertoires in COVID-19 (dated by TCRdb to 2020 to 2021). Notes on the research overall: The collaborator samples originated in the United States, Italy and Spain and spanned the acute and convalescent phases of COVID-19. The prospective study material was composed of cDNA or gDNA derived from T cells, B-cell-depleted T cells, or PBMCs. Subjects who had been exposed to COVID-19, were actively infected with it, or had recovered from it provided the deeply sampled blood TCRbeta repertoires that made up the dataset. The repertoires were released in a freely available public database intended as a resource for research on the immune response to SARS-CoV-2. The samples were drawn from two sources: the first 160 participants of the ongoing ImmuneRACE study, and 1,254 subjects contributed by 6 global collaborators. Nearly every sample came with metadata listing a de-identified subject ID, COVID-19 status, age in years and sex. HLA class I and class II types, where available, came from metadata supplied by the sample provider rather than from assay-based typing. Summary of the overall study and its limitations: The amount of clinical and demographic metadata varied by source and participant and was provided uncurated.

Participants in the prospective study were aged about 18 to 95 years, lived in 20 to 25 United States geographic areas, and enrolled through a virtual design. To assign participants to cohorts, the prospective study relied on clinical history that participants themselves reported in a screening survey and a study questionnaire. For ImmuneRACE Cohort 3, a participant was defined as recovered based on two consecutive negative NP/OP PCR tests, clearance by a healthcare professional, or resolution of symptoms. In the prospective study, mobile phlebotomists collected whole blood, serum and a nasopharyngeal or oropharyngeal swab from each participant. Over an approximately 2-month period, participants in the prospective study had the option of providing additional blood draws and questionnaires. Before DNA extraction, prospective study blood samples were shipped either frozen or at room temperature.

For CDR1 and CDR2, the germline V gene (reference sequence) lists MNHEY and SMNVEV. V and J are trimmed by 6 bases and 2 bases, and the gene matches miss 5 bases of the junction. From its cysteine to its phenylalanine, the CDR3 spans 14 amino acids. Kept here is only the CDR3 DNA, which spans 42 bases and is read in frame from base 1. This clone has just one count. Which antigen it targets is not known. The record has no base qualities; no much larger clone is one base away. The immunoSEQ Assay, a bias-controlled multiplex PCR, was used to amplify TCRbeta CDR3 regions from genomic DNA. The original pipeline was this. Within the assay, amplification of reference gene primers was used to estimate how many nucleated cells each sample contained. To quantify the absolute abundance of each unique TCRbeta CDR3 rearrangement, sequence reads were collapsed and filtered. For each sample, productive Simpson clonality was calculated by taking the square root of Simpson's diversity index across productive rearrangements. TCRdb carries this immuneACCESS record with in-frame sequences only. Its versions omit some clonotypes, under half of them owing to an unresolved V gene in the studies checked, with the rest unexplained. That table supplies the V and J calls and clone size; D and trimming were determined from the DNA. For this sample the table gives about 380,000 clones, of which approximately 90% were detected only once. More than 0.95% of the sample is in the top ten clones.

The origin of this receptor is a woman between 18 and 29 years old who had recovered from COVID-19. This sequence uses TRBV27 and TRBJ2-7, and 9 junction bases match TRBD1. The sample consisted of PBMCs or T cells enriched from blood (not recorded which). At the DNA level, the sequence is TGTGCCAGCAGGCGGGACAGGGCCACCTACGAGCAGTACTTC. Its product reads: CASRRDRATYEQYF.